These 4 T cell receptor beta chains came from one sample sequenced in a study of regulatory T cells in long-lasting Graves disease (dated by TCRdb to 2020 to 2023). The time point label of this sample denotes: newly diagnosed GD, antithyroid drugs for less than 3 months. For both TCR sequencing and RNA sequencing, RNA was extracted from PBMCs using TRIzol. Library creation used multiplex PCR. Instrument used: Illumina HiSeq 4000. To build TCR beta libraries, CDR3 regions were amplified by Arm-PCR using iRepertoire HTBI primers. TCRdb took the public reads, trimmed them with fastp at Q25, ran MiXCR for clone calling and kept in-frame beta chains. When rows share a CDR3 protein, they turn into one entry using the most common DNA and genes. This sample holds roughly 500,000 distinct CDR3 sequences; about 12% were observed only once. Together, the top ten hold approximately 9% of the sample. The sample was also linked to a second study, of T cells in Graves' hyperthyroidism and ophthalmopathy.

The material sequenced was peripheral blood mononuclear cells (PBMCs), taken at new diagnosis, from a patient treated with antithyroid drugs. The receptors were gathered from a woman younger than 45 with Graves disease. Donor details come from another sample of the same person, matched by shared clones.

This clonotype showed up just a few times. A much larger clone differs by one base, so this may be a read error. V usage is TRBV7-3 and J usage is TRBJ1-1; D not certain. The CDR3 loop spans 12 amino acids. CDR1 SGHTA and CDR2 FQGTGA come from the germline V gene. The V and J ends lost 5 bases and 1 base respectively, with 5 bases between them. The CDR3 here is CASSPKNTEAFF. The CDR3 DNA follows: TGTGCCAGCAGCCCAAAGAACACTGAAGCTTTCTTT.

This clonotype turned up a few times. The chain links TRBV6-5 to TRBJ2-7; D assignment may be TRBD1 or TRBD2 (5 bases each). Deletions cut 2 bases from V and 4 bases from J, with 18 bases between. Germline V CDR1 and CDR2: MNHEY, SVGAGI. This CDR3 contains 16 residues. CDR3 amino acids: CASSYEGTQGLYEQYF. The DNA of the CDR3 is TGTGCCAGCAGTTACGAGGGGACCCAAGGCCTTTACGAGCAGTACTTC.

This clonotype was observed at least ten times. This chain joins TRBV12-3 or TRBV12-4 and TRBJ2-3; D remains ambiguous. V shed 2 bases and J shed 1 base, with 7 bases lying between them. CDR3 length: 14 residues. DNA of the CDR3: TGTGCCAGCAGTTTACTGCGTCGCACAGATACGCAGTATTTT. It translates to CASSLLRRTDTQYF.

This clonotype was recorded many times. J is TRBJ1-1 and V is TRBV5-1; D is unresolved. CDR3 length equals 14 residues. Germline V CDR1 and CDR2: SGHRS, YFSETQ. The V and J ends lost 0 bases and 1 base respectively, with 7 bases between them. In nucleotides, the CDR3 is TGCGCCAGCAGCTTGGACGGTGGGAACACTGAAGCTTTCTTT. This encodes CASSLDGGNTEAFF.